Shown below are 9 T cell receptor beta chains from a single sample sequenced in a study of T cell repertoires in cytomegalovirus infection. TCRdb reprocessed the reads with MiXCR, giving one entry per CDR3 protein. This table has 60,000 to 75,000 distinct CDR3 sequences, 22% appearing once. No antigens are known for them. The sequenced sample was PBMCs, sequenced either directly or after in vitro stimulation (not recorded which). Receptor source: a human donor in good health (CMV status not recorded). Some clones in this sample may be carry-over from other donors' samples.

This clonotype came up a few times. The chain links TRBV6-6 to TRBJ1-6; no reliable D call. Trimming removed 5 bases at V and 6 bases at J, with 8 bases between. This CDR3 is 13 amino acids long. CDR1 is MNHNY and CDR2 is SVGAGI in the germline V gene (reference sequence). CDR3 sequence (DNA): TGTGCCAGCAGTGGCTTGGCTAATTCACCCCTCCACTTT. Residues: CASSGLANSPLHF.

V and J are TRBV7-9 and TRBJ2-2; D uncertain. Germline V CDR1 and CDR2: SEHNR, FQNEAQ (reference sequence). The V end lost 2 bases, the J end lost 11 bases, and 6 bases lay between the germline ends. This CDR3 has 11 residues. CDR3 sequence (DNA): TGTGCCAGCAGCTTAAGCCTAGAGCTGTTTTTT. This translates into CASSLSLELFF.

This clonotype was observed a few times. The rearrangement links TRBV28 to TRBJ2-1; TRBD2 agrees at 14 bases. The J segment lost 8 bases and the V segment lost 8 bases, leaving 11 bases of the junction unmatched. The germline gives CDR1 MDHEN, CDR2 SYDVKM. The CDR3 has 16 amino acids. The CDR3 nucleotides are TGTGCCAGCCGAAGTCTAGGGACTAGCGGGAGACATGAGCAGTTCTTC. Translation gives CASRSLGTSGRHEQFF. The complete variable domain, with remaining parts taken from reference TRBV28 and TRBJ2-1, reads DVKVTQSSRYLVKRTGEKVFLECVQDMDHENMFWYRQDPGLGLRLIYFSYDVKMKEKGDIPEGYSVSREKKERFSLILESASTNQTSMYLCASRSLGTSGRHEQFFGPGTRLTVL.

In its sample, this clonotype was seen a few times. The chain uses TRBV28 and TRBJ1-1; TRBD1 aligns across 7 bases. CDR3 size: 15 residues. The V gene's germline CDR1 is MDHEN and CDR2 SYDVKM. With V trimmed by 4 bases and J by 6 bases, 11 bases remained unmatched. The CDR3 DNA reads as TGTGCCAGCAGTTCCCGGGCCAGGGGGGTCCCTGAAGCTTTCTTT. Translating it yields CASSSRARGVPEAFF.

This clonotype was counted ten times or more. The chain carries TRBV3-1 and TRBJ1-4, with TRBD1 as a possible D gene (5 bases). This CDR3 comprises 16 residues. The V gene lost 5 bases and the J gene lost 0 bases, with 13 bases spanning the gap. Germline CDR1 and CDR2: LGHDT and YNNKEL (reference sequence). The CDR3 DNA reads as TGTGCCAGCAGCGCCGGGACGGCGGCAACTAATGAAAAACTGTTTTTT. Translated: CASSAGTAATNEKLFF.

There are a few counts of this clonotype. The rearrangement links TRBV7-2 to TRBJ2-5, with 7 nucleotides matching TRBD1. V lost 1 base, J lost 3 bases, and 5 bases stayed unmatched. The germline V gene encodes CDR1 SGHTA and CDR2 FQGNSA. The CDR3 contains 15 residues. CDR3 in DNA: TGTGCCAGCAGCTTAGGGGGCACAGGGGAAGAGACCCAGTACTTC. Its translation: CASSLGGTGEETQYF.

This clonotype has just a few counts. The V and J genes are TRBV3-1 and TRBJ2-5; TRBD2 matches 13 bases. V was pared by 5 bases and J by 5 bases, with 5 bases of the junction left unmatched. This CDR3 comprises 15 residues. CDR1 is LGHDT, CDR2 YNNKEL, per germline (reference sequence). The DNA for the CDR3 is TGTGCCAGCAGCATCGGACTAGCGGGAGCGGAGACCCAGTACTTC. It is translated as CASSIGLAGAETQYF.

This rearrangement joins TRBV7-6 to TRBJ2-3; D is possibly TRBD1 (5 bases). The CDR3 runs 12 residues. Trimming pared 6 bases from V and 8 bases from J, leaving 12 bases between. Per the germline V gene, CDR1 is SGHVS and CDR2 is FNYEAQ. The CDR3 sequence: CASSYQGTTQYF. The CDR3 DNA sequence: TGTGCCAGCAGTTATCAGGGTACTACGCAGTATTTT.

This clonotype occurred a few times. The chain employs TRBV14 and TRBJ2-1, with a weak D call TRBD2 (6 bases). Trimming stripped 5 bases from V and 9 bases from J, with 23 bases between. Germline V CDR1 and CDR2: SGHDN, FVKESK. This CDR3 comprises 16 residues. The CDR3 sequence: CASSLGPGLLPGEQFF. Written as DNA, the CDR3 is TGTGCCAGCAGCTTGGGCCCGGGACTCCTACCCGGTGAGCAGTTCTTC.